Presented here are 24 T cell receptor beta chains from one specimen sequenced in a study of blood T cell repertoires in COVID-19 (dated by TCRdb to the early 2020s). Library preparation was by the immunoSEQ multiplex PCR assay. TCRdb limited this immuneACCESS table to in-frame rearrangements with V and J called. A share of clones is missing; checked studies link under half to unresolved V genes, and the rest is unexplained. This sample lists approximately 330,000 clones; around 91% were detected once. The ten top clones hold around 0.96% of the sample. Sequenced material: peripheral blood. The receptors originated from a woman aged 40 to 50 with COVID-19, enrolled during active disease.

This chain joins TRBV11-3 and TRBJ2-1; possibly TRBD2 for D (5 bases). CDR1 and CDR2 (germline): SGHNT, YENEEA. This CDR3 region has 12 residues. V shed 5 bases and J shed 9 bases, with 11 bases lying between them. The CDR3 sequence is CASSLSGVEQFF. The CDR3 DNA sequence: TGTGCCAGCAGCCTATCCGGGGTTGAGCAGTTCTTC. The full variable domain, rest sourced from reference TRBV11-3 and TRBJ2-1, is EAGVVQSPRYKIIEKKQPVAFWCNPISGHNTLYWYLQNLGQGPELLIRYENEEAVDDSQLPKDRFSAERLKGVDSTLKIQPAELGDSAVYLCASSLSGVEQFFGPGTRLTVL.

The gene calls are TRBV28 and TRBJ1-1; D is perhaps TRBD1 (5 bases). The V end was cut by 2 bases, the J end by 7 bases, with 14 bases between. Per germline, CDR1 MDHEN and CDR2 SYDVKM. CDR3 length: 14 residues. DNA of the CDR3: TGTGCCAGCAGTTTAAGGAACAGGTCCGATGAAGCTTTCTTT. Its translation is CASSLRNRSDEAFF.

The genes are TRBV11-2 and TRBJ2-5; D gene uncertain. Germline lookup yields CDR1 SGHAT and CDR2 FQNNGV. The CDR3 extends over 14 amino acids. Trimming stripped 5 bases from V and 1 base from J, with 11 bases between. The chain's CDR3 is CASSPRHGQETQYF. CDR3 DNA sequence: TGTGCCAGCAGCCCCCGACACGGCCAAGAGACCCAGTACTTC.

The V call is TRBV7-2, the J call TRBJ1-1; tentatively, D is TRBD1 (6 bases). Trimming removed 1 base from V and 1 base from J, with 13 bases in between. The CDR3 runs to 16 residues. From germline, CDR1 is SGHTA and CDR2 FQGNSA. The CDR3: CASSLGRGRPNTEAFF. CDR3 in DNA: TGTGCCAGCAGCTTAGGGCGGGGGCGCCCGAACACTGAAGCTTTCTTT.

In DNA form, the CDR3 reads TGTGCCAGCAGCCGGGCCGGGGTTGAGCAGTTCTTC. This gives the protein CASSRAGVEQFF. This chain connects TRBV14 to TRBJ2-1; a possible D gene is TRBD2 (5 bases). The CDR3 consists of 12 residues. Germline assignment: CDR1 SGHDN and CDR2 FVKESK. With 4 bases removed from V and 9 bases from J, the gap between germline ends came to 10 bases.

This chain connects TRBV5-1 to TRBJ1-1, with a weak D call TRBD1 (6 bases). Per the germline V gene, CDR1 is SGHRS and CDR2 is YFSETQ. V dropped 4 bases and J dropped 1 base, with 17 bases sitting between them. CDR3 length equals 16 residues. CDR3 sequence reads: CASSPEDSWGNTEAFF. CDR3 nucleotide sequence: TGCGCCAGCAGCCCGGAGGACAGCTGGGGGAACACTGAAGCTTTCTTT. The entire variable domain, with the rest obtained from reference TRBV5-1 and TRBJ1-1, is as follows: KAGVTQTPRYLIKTRGQQVTLSCSPISGHRSVSWYQQTPGQGLQFLFEYFSETQRNKGNFPGRFSGRQFSNSRSEMNVSTLELGDSALYLCASSPEDSWGNTEAFFGQGTRLTVV.

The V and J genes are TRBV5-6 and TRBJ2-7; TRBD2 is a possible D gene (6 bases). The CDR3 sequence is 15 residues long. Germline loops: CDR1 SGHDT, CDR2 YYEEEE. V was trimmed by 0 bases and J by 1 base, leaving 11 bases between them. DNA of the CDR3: TGTGCCAGCAGCTTGGCCGGGGGAGGATCCTACGAGCAGTACTTC. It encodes CASSLAGGGSYEQYF. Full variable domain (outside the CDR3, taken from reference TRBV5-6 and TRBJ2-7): DAGVTQSPTHLIKTRGQQVTLRCSPKSGHDTVSWYQQALGQGPQFIFQYYEEEERQRGNFPDRFSGHQFPNYSSELNVNALLLGDSALYLCASSLAGGGSYEQYFGPGTRLTVT.

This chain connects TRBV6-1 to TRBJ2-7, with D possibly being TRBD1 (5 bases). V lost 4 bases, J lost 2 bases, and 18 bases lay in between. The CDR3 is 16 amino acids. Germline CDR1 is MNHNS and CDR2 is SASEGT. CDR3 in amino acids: CASSATDQRYAYEQYF. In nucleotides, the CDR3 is TGTGCCAGCAGTGCGACAGACCAGAGATATGCCTACGAGCAGTACTTC.

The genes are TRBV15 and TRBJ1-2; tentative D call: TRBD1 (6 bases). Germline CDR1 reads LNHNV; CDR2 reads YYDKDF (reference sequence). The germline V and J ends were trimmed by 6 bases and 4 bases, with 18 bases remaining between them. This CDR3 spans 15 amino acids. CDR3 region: CATSTPGGLGYGYTF. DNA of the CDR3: TGTGCCACCAGTACCCCCGGGGGGCTGGGCTATGGCTACACCTTC.

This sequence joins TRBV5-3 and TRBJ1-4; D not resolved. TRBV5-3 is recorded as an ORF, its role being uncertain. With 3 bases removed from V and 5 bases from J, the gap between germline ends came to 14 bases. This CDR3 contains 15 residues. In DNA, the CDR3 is TGTGCCAGAAGCTCCAAACATAACAAAAATGAAAAACTGTTTTTT. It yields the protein CARSSKHNKNEKLFF.

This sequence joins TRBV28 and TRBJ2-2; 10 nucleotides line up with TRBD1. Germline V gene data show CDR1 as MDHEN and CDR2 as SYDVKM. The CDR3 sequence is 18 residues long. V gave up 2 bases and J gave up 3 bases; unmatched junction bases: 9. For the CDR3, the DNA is TGTGCCAGCAGTTTAAGAGACAGGGGGCTTTTTTACACCGGGGAGCTGTTTTTT. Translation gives CASSLRDRGLFYTGELFF.

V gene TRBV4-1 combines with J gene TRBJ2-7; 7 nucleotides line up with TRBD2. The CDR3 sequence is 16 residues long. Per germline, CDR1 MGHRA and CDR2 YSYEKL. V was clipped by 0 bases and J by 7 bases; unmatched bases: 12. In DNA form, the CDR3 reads TGCGCCAGCAGCCAAGATGGGCGGGAGCCGCCAGCGGAGCAGTACTTC. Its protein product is CASSQDGREPPAEQYF.

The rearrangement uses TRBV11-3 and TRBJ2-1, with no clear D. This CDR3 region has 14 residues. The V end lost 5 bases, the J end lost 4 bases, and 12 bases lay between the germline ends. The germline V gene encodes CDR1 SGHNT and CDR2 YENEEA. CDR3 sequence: CASSGQERYNEQFF. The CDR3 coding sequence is TGTGCCAGCAGCGGTCAGGAAAGGTACAATGAGCAGTTCTTC.

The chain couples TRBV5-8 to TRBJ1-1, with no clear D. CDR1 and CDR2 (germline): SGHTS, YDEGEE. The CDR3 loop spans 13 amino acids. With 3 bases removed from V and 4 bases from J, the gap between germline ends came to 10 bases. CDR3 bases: TGTGCCAGCAGCTCTCAGGCGGGCACTGAAGCTTTCTTT. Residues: CASSSQAGTEAFF.

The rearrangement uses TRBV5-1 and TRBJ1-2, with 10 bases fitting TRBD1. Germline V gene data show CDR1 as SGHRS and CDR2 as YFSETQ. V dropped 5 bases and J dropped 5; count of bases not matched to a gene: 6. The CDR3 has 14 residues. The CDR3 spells CASSPGTGAYGYTF. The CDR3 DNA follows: TGCGCCAGCAGTCCCGGGACAGGGGCTTATGGCTACACCTTC.

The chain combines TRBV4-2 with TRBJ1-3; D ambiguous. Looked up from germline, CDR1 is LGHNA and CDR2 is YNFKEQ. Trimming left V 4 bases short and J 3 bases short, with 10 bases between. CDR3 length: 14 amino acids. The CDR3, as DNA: TGTGCCAGCAGCCCCCCGAGCTTTGGAAACACCATATATTTT. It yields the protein CASSPPSFGNTIYF.

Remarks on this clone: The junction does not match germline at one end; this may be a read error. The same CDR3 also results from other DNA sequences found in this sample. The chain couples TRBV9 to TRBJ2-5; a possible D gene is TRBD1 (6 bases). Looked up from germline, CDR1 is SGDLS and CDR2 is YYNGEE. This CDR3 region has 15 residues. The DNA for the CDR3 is TGTGCCAGCAGCGACTCCGGGACACTCCAAGAAACCCAGTACTTC. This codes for CASSDSGTLQETQYF.

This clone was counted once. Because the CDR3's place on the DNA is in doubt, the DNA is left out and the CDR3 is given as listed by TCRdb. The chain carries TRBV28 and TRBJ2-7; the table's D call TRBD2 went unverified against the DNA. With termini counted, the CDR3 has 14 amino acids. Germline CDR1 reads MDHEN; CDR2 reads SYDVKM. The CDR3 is CASSTSAEIYEQYF.

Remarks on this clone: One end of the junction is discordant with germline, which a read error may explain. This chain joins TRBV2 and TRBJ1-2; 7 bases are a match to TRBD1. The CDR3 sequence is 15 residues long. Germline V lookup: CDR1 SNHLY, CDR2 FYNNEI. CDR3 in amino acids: CASSEVVTGNSGYTF. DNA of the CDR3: TGTGCCAGCAGTGAAGTTGTGACAGGGAACTCTGGCTACACCTTC. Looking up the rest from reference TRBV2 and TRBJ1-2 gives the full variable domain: EPEVTQTPSHQVTQMGQEVILRCVPISNHLYFYWYRQILGQKVEFLVSFYNNEISEKSEIFDDQFSVERPDGSNFTLKIRSTKLEDSAMYFCASSEVVTGNSGYTFGSGTRLTVV.

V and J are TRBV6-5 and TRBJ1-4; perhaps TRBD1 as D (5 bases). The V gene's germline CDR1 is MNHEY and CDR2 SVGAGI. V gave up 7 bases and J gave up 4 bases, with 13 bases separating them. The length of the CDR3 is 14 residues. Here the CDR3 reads CASTTGGLNEKLFF. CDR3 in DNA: TGTGCCAGCACCACGGGGGGACTTAATGAAAAACTGTTTTTT.

CDR3 DNA sequence: TGTGCCAGCGCACAGAATAGCAATCAGCCCCAGCATTTT. Protein sequence: CASAQNSNQPQHF. This rearrangement joins TRBV7-8 to TRBJ1-5; no definite D call. The CDR3 contains 13 residues. Trimming cost V 8 bases and J 0 bases, with 8 bases left between them. CDR1 SGHVS and CDR2 FQNEAQ come from the germline V gene.

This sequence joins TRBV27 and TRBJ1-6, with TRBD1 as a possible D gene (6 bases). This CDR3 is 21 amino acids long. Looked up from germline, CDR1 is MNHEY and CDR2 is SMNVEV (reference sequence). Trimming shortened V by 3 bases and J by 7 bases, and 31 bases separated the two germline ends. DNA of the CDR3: TGTGCCAGCAGTTTCTTACCCCTCACCCTAACGGACAGTCTGCGCAATTCACCCCTCCACTTT. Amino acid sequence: CASSFLPLTLTDSLRNSPLHF.

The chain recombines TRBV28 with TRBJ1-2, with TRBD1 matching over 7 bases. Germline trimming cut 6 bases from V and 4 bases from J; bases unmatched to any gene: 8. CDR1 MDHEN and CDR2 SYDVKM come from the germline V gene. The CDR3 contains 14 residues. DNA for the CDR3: TGTGCCAGCAGGTTACGGGACAGCTTCTATGGCTACACCTTC. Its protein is CASRLRDSFYGYTF.

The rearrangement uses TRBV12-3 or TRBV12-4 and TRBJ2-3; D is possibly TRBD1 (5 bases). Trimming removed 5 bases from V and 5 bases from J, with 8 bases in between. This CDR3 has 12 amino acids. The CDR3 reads CASSLQGDTQYF. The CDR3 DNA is TGTGCCAGCAGTCTCCAGGGAGATACGCAGTATTTT.